Sequencing of this TCR beta chain was carried out in a study of cytomegalovirus exposure and HLA in healthy donors. Findings and caveats of the study: In a later analysis, TCR association rates varied by HLA locus: DRB1 most, HLA-C fewest.

This clone has a single count. The target antigen is unknown. The primer mix had 60 Vbeta and 13 Jbeta primers. Profiling relied on immunoSEQ multiplex PCR, and the TCRdb table lists in-frame clones only, not all of them. The sample lists some 100,000 clones; roughly 80% were seen once. Germline V gene sequence: CDR1 MNHEY, CDR2 SMNVEV (reference sequence). This CDR3 comprises 16 residues. V was cut by 0 bases and J by 2 bases, with 8 bases left in between. The TCR comes from a female donor in good health and CMV-seronegative. The V call is TRBV27, the J call TRBJ1-6; D possibly corresponds to TRBD1 (6 bases). What was sequenced was PBMCs. CDR3 amino acids: CASSLSTGPYNSPLHF. The CDR3 DNA reads TGTGCCAGCAGTTTATCGACAGGCCCCTATAATTCACCCCTCCACTTT.